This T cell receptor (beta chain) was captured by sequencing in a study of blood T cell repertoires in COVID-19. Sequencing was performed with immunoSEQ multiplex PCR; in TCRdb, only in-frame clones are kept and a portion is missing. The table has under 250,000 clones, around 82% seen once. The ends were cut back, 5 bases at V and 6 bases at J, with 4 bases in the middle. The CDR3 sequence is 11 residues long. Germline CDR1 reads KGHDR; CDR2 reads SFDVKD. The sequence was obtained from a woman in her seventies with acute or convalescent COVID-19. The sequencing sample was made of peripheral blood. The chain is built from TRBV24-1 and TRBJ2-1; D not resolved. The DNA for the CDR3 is TGTGCCACCAGTGGCGCCAATGAGCAGTTCTTC. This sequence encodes CATSGANEQFF.